The T cell receptor (beta chain) described here comes from a study of blood T cell repertoires in COVID-19. Study overall: The United States, Italy and Spain were the sources of the acute and convalescent COVID-19 samples. PBMCs, B-cell-depleted T cells, or T cells were the source of the cDNA or gDNA that made up the material.

Seattle participants joined during active infection and were tracked over time. The data were produced by immunoSEQ multiplex PCR, yet TCRdb's version contains in-frame clones alone and is incomplete. The data hold under 400,000 clones, with over 75% observed a single time. V lost 4 bases to trimming and J lost 3 bases, with 13 bases between them. Germline-derived CDR1 and CDR2 are SGHRS and YFSETQ. CDR3 length equals 14 residues. Sample: peripheral blood. The chain couples TRBV5-1 to TRBJ1-1, with D possibly matching TRBD1 (5 bases). This TCR came from a woman aged 25 to 39 with COVID-19, enrolled during active disease. CDR3 coding DNA: TGCGCCAGCAGCAAGGCGGGGGGGTACACTGAAGCTTTCTTT. Encoded protein: CASSKAGGYTEAFF. Full variable domain (remainder filled in from reference TRBV5-1 and TRBJ1-1): KAGVTQTPRYLIKTRGQQVTLSCSPISGHRSVSWYQQTPGQGLQFLFEYFSETQRNKGNFPGRFSGRQFSNSRSEMNVSTLELGDSALYLCASSKAGGYTEAFFGQGTRLTVV.